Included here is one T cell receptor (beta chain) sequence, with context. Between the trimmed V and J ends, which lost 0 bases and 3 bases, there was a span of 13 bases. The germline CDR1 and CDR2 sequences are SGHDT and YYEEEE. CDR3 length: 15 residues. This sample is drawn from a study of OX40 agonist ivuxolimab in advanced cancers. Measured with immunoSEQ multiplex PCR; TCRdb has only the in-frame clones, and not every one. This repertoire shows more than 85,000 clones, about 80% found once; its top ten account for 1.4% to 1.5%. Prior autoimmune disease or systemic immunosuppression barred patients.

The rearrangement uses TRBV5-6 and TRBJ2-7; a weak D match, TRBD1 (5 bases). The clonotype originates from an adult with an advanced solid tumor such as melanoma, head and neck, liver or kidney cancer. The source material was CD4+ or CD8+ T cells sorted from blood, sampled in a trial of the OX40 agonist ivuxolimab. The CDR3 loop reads CASSLGRGSNYEQYF. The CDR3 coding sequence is TGTGCCAGCAGCTTGGGAAGGGGTTCTAACTACGAGCAGTACTTC.